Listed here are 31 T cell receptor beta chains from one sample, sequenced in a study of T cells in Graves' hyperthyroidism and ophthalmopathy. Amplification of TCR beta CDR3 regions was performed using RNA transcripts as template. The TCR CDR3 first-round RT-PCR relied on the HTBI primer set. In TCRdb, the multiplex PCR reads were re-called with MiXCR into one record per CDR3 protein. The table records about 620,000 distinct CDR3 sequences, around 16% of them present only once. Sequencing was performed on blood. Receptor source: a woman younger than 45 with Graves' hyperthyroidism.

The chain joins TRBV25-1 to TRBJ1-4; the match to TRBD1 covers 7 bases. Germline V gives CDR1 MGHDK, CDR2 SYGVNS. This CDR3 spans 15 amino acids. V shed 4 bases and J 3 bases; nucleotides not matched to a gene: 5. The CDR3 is CASSVPGTANEKLFF. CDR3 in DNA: TGTGCCAGCAGTGTCCCCGGGACAGCTAATGAAAAACTGTTTTTT.

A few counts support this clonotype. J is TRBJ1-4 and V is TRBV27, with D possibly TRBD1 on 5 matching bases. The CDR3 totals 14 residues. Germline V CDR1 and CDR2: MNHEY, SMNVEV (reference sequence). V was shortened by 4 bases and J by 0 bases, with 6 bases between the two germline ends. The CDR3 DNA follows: TGTGCCAGCAGTTGGGGCGCAACTAATGAAAAACTGTTTTTT. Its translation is CASSWGATNEKLFF.

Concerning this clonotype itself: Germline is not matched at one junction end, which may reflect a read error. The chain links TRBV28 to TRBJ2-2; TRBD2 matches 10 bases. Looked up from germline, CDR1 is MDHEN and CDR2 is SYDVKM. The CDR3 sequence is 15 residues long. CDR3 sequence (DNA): TGTGCCAACAGTTTTTCTAGCGGGAGTACCGGGGAGCTGTTTTTT. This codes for CANSFSSGSTGELFF. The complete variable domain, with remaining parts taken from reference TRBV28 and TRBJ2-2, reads DVKVTQSSRYLVKRTGEKVFLECVQDMDHENMFWYRQDPGLGLRLIYFSYDVKMKEKGDIPEGYSVSREKKERFSLILESASTNQTSMYLCANSFSSGSTGELFFGEGSRLTVL.

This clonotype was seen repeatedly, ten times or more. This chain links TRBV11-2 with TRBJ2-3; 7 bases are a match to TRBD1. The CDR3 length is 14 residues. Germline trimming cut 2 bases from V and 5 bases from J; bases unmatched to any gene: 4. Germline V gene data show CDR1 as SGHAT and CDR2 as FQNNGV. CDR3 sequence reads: CASSLNRGVDTQYF. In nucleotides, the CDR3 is TGTGCCAGCAGCTTAAACAGGGGAGTAGATACGCAGTATTTT.

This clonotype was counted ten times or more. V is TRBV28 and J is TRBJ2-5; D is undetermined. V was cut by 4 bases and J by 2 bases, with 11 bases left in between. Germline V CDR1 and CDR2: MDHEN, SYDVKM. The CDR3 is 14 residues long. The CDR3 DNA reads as TGTGCCAGCAGTTCCCAGCAGAGGCAAGAGACCCAGTACTTC. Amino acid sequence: CASSSQQRQETQYF.

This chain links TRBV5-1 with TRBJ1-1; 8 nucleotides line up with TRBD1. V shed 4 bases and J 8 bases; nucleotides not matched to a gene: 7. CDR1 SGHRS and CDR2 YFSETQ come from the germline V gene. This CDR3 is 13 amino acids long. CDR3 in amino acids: CASSPGQAIEAFF. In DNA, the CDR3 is TGCGCCAGCAGCCCGGGACAGGCAATAGAAGCTTTCTTT. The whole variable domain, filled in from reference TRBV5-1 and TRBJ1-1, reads KAGVTQTPRYLIKTRGQQVTLSCSPISGHRSVSWYQQTPGQGLQFLFEYFSETQRNKGNFPGRFSGRQFSNSRSEMNVSTLELGDSALYLCASSPGQAIEAFFGQGTRLTVV.

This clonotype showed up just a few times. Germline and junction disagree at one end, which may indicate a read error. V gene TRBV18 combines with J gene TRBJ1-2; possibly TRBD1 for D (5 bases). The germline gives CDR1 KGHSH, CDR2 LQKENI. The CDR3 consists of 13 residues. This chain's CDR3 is CVSSPGPQYGYTF. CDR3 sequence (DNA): TGTGTCAGCTCACCAGGGCCCCAGTATGGCTACACCTTC.

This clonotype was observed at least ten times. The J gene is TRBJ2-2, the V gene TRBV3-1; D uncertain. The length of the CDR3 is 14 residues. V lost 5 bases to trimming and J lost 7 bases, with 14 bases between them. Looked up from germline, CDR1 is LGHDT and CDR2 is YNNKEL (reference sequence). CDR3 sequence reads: CASSFGPGGGELFF. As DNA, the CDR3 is TGTGCCAGCAGCTTCGGACCGGGTGGCGGGGAGCTGTTTTTT.

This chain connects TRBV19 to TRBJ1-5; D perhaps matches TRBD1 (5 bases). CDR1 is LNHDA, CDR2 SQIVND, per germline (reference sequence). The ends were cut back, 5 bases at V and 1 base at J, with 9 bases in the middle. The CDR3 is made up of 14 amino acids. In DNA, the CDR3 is TGTGCCAGTAGTTTCAGGGTAAGCAATCAGCCCCAGCATTTT. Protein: CASSFRVSNQPQHF. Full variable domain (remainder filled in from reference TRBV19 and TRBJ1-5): DGGITQSPKYLFRKEGQNVTLSCEQNLNHDAMYWYRQDPGQGLRLIYYSQIVNDFQKGDIAEGYSVSREKKESFPLTVTSAQKNPTAFYLCASSFRVSNQPQHFGDGTRLSIL.

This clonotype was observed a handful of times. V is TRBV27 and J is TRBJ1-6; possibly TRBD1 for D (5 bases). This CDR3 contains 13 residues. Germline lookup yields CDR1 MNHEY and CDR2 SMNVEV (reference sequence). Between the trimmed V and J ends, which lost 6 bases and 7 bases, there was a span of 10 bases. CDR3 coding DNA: TGTGCCAGCAGAATAGAGGGGAATTCACCCCTCCACTTT. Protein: CASRIEGNSPLHF.

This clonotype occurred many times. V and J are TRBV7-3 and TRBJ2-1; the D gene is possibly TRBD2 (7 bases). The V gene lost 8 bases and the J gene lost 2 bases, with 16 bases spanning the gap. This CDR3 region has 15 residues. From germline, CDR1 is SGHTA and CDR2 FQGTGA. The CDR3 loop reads CASAGAGGAYNEQFF. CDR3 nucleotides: TGTGCCAGCGCGGGGGCGGGCGGTGCCTACAATGAGCAGTTCTTC.

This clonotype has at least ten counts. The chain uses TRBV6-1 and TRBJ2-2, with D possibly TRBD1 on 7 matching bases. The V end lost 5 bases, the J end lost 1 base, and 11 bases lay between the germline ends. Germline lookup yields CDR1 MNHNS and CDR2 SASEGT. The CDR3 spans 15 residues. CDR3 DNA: TGTGCCAGCAGTTACAGGGGACTGAACACCGGGGAGCTGTTTTTT. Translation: CASSYRGLNTGELFF.

CDR3 nucleotide sequence: TGTGCCAGCAGCTTAGCTGCGACAGTCGACACTGAAGCTTTCTTT. This encodes CASSLAATVDTEAFF. The rearrangement uses TRBV7-9 and TRBJ1-1; tentative D call: TRBD1 (5 bases). V lost 0 bases and J 3 bases, leaving 11 bases between the germline ends. This CDR3 comprises 15 residues. From germline, CDR1 is SEHNR and CDR2 FQNEAQ (reference sequence).

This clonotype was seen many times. In nucleotides, the CDR3 is TGTGCCAGCAGGCTATATAGCGGGAGTGGGAACGAGCAGTACTTC. Its translation is CASRLYSGSGNEQYF. The chain couples TRBV27 to TRBJ2-7; 9 bases are shared with TRBD2. V lost 6 bases to trimming and J lost 5 bases; unmatched junction nucleotides: 11. The germline V gene has CDR1 MNHEY and CDR2 SMNVEV (reference sequence). This CDR3 is 15 amino acids long.

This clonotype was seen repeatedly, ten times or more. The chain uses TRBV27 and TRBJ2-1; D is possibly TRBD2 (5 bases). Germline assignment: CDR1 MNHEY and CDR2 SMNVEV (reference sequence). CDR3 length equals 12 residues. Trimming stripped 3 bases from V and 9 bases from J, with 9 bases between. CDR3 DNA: TGTGCCAGCAGTTTTAGCGAGGGTGAGCAGTTCTTC. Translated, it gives CASSFSEGEQFF.

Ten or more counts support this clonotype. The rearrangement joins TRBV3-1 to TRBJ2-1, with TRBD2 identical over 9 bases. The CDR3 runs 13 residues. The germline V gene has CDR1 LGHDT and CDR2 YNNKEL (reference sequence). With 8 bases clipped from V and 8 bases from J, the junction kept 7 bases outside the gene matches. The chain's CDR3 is CASGAGGKDEQFF. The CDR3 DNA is TGTGCCAGCGGAGCGGGAGGTAAGGATGAGCAGTTCTTC.

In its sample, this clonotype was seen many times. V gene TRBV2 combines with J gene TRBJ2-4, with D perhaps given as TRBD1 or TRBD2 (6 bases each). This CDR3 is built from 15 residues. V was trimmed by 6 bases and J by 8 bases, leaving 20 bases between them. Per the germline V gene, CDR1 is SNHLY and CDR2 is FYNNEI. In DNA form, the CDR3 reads TGTGCCAGCAGCTACGACAGGAGGGGTGTCGACATTCAGTACTTC. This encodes CASSYDRRGVDIQYF. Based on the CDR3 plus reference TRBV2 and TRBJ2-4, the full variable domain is EPEVTQTPSHQVTQMGQEVILRCVPISNHLYFYWYRQILGQKVEFLVSFYNNEISEKSEIFDDQFSVERPDGSNFTLKIRSTKLEDSAMYFCASSYDRRGVDIQYFGAGTRLSVL.

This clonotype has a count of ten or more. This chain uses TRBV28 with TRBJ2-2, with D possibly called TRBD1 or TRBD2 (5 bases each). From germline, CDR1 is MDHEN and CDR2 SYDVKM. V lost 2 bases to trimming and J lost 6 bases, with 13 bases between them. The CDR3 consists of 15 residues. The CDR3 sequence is CASSLGARAAGELFF. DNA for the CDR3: TGTGCCAGCAGTTTAGGGGCGCGGGCGGCCGGGGAGCTGTTTTTT. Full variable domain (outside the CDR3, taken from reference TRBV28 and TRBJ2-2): DVKVTQSSRYLVKRTGEKVFLECVQDMDHENMFWYRQDPGLGLRLIYFSYDVKMKEKGDIPEGYSVSREKKERFSLILESASTNQTSMYLCASSLGARAAGELFFGEGSRLTVL.

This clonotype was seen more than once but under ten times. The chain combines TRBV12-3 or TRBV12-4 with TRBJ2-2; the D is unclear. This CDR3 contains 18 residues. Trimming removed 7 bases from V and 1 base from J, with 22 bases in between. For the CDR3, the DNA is TGTGCCAGCACGGTATCCCCCCGAGAGGCCGGGAACACCGGGGAGCTGTTTTTT. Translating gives CASTVSPREAGNTGELFF.

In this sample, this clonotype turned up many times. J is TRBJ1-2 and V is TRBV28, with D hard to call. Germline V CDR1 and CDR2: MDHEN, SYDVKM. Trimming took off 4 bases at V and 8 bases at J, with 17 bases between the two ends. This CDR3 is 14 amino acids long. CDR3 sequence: CASSWPGPAGGYTF. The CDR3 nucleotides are TGTGCCAGCAGTTGGCCGGGCCCCGCTGGCGGCTACACCTTC.

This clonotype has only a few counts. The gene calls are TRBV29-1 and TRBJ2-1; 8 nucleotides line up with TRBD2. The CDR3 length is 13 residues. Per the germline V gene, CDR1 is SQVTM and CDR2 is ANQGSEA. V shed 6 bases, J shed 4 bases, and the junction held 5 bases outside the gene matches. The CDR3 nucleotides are TGCAGCGTCGCTCCTAGCGGGTACAATGAGCAGTTCTTC. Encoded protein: CSVAPSGYNEQFF.

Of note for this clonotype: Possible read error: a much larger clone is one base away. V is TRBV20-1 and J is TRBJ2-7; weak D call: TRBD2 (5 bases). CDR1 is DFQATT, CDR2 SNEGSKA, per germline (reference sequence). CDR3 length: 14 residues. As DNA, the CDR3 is TGCAGTGCTAAAGGCCTAGCCGTCTTCTACAAGCAGTACTTC. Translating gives CSAKGLAVFYKQYF.

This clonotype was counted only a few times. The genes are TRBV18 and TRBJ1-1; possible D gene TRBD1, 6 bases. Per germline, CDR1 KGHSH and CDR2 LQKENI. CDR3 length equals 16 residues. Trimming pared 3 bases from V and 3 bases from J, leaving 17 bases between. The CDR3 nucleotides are TGTGCCAGCTCACCCGGACAGATCGGAGTAGACACTGAAGCTTTCTTT. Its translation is CASSPGQIGVDTEAFF.

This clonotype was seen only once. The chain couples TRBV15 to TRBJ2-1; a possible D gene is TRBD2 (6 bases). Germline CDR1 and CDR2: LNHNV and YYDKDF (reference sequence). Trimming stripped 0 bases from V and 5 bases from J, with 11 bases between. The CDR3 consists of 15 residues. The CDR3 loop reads CATSRDGGTHNEQFF. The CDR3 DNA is TGTGCCACCAGCAGAGATGGCGGGACTCACAATGAGCAGTTCTTC.

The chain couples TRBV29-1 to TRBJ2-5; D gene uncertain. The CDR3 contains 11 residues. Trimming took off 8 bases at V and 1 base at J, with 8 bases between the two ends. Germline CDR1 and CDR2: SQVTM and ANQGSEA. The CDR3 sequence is CSSGPQETQYF. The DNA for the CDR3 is TGCAGCTCCGGGCCCCAAGAGACCCAGTACTTC.

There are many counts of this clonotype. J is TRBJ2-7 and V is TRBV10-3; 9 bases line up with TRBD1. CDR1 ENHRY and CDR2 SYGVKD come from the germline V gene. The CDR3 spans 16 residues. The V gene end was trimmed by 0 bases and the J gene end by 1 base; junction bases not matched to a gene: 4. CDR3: CAISESEGTGSYEQYF. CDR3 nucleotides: TGTGCCATCAGTGAGTCTGAGGGGACAGGGTCCTACGAGCAGTACTTC.

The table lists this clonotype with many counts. The CDR3 DNA is TGTGCCAGCACTAAAGACGGCTATGGCTACACCTTC. Protein sequence: CASTKDGYGYTF. V usage is TRBV28 and J usage is TRBJ1-2; D remains unclear. The CDR3 has 12 residues. V lost 7 bases to trimming and J lost 4 bases, with 10 bases between them. Germline CDR1 reads MDHEN; CDR2 reads SYDVKM.

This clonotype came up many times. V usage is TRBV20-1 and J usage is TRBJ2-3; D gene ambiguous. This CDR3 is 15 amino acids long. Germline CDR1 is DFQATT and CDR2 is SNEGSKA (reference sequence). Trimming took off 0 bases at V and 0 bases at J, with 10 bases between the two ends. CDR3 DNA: TGCAGTGCTAGAGATCACAGTGCTAGCACAGATACGCAGTATTTT. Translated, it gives CSARDHSASTDTQYF.

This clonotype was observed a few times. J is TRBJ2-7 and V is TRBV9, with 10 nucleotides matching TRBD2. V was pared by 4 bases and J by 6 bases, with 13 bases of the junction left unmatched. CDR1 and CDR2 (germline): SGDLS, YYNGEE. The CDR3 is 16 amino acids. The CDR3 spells CASSLRGGLAGAEQYF. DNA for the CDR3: TGTGCCAGCAGCCTCAGAGGGGGGCTAGCGGGGGCCGAGCAGTACTTC.

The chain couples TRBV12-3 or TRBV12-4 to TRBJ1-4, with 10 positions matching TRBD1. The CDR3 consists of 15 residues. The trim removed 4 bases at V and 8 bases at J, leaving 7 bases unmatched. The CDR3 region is CASSSDRGREEKLFF. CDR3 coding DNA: TGTGCCAGCAGTTCTGACAGGGGGCGGGAAGAAAAACTGTTTTTT.

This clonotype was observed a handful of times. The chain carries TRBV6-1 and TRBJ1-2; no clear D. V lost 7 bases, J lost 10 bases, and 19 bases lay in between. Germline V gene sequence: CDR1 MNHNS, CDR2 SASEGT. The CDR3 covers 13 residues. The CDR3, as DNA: TGTGCCAGCATTGCAGAAGCGGGTCAGGACTACACCTTC. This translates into CASIAEAGQDYTF.